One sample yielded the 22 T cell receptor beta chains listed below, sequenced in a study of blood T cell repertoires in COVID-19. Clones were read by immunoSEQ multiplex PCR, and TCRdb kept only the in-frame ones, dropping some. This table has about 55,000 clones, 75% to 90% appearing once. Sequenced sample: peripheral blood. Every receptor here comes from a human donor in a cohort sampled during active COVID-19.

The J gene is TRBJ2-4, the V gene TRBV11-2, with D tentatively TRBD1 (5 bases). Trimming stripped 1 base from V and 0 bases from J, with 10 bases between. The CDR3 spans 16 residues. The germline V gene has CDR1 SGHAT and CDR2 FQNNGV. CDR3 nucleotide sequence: TGTGCCAGCAGCTTAGGATCCAGGGTAGCCAAAAACATTCAGTACTTC. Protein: CASSLGSRVAKNIQYF.

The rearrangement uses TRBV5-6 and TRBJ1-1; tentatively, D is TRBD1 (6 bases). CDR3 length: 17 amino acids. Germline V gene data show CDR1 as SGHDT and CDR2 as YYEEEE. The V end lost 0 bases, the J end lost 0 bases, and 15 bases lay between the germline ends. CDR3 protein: CASSLAVGGRVNTEAFF. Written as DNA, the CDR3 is TGTGCCAGCAGCTTGGCCGTAGGGGGAAGAGTGAACACTGAAGCTTTCTTT.

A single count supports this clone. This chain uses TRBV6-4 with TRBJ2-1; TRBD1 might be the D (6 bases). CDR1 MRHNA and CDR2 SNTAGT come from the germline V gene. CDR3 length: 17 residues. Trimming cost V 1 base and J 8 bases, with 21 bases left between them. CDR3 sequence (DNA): TGTGCCAGCAGTGACTTCGGCTTGGGGGCACAGGGTGATGAGCAGTTCTTC. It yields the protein CASSDFGLGAQGDEQFF.

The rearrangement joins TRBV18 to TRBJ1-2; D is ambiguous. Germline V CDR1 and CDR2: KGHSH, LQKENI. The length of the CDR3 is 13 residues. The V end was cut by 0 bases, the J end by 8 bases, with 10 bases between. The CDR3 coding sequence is TGTGCCAGCTCACCACCCCTCACGGGGGGCTACACCTTC. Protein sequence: CASSPPLTGGYTF.

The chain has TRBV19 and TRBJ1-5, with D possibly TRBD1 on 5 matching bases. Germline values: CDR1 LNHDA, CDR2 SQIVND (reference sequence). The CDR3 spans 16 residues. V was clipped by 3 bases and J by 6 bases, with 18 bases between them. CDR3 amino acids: CASSITLAGKGQPQHF. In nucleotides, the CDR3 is TGTGCCAGTAGTATCACCCTGGCAGGGAAGGGTCAGCCCCAGCATTTT.

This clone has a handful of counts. In nucleotides, the CDR3 is TGTGCCAGTAGTATAGTGGGCGCTACCTACGAGCAGTACTTC. This codes for CASSIVGATYEQYF. This sequence joins TRBV19 and TRBJ2-7; D is unresolved. Germline V gene data show CDR1 as LNHDA and CDR2 as SQIVND (reference sequence). V dropped 1 base and J dropped 2 bases, with 9 bases sitting between them. The CDR3 runs to 14 residues.

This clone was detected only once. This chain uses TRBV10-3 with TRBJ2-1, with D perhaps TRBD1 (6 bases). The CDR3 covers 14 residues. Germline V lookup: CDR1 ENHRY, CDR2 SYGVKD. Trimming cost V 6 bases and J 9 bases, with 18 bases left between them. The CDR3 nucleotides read TGTGCCATCAGAGAAGCAGGGGAGAAGGGTGAGCAGTTCTTC. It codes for CAIREAGEKGEQFF.

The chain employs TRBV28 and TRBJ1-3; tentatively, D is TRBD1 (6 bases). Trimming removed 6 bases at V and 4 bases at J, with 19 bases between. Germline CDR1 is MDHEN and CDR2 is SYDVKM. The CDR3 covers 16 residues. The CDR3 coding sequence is TGTGCCAGCAGCCGATGGGACACCTTAGAGGGAAACACCATATATTTT. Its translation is CASSRWDTLEGNTIYF.

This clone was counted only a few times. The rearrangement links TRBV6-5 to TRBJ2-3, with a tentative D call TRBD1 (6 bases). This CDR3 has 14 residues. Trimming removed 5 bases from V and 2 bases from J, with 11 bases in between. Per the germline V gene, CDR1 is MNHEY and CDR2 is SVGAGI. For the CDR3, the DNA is TGTGCCAGCAGTAGGAACAGGGCCACAGATACGCAGTATTTT. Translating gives CASSRNRATDTQYF.

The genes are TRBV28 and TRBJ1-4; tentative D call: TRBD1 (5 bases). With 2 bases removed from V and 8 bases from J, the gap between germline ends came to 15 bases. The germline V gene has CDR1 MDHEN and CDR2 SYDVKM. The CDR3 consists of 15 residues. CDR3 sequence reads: CASSLPRQGGEKLFF. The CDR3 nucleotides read TGTGCCAGCAGTTTACCTCGGCAGGGAGGGGAAAAACTGTTTTTT.

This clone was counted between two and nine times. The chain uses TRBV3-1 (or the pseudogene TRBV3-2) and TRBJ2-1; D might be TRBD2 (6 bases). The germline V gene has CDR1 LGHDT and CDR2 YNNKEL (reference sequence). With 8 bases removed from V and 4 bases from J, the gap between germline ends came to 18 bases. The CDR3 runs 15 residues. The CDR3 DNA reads TGTGCCAGCGGGTTAGGGCTAGCGTTTTACAATGAGCAGTTCTTC. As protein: CASGLGLAFYNEQFF.

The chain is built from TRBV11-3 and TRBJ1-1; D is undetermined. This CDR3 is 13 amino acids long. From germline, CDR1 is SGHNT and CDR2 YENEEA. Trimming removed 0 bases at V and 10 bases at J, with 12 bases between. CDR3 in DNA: TGTGCCAGCAGCTTAGATCTGGGCGCCCCAGCTTTCTTT. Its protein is CASSLDLGAPAFF.

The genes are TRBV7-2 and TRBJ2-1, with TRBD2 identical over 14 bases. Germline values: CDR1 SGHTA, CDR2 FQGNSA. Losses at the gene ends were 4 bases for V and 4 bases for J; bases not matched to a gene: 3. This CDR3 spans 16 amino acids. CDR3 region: CASSSRLAGGYNEQFF. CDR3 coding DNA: TGTGCCAGCAGCTCGCGACTAGCGGGAGGGTACAATGAGCAGTTCTTC.

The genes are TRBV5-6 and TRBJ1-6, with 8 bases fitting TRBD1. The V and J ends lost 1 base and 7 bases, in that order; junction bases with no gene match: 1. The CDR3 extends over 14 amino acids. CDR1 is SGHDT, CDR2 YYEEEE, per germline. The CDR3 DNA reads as TGTGCCAGCAGCTTGAACAGGGGGAATTCACCCCTCCACTTT. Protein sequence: CASSLNRGNSPLHF.

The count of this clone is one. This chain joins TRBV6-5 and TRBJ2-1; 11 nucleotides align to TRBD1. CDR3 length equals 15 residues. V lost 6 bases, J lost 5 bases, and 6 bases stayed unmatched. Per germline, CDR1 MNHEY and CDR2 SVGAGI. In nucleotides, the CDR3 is TGTGCCAGCAGCTTTGGGACAGGGGGAAACAATGAGCAGTTCTTC. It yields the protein CASSFGTGGNNEQFF.

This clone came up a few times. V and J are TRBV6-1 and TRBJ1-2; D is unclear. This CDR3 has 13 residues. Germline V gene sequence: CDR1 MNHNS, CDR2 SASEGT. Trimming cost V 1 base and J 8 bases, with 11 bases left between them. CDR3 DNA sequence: TGTGCCAGCAGTGAAGGTGACGGAGGGGGCTACACCTTC. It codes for CASSEGDGGGYTF.

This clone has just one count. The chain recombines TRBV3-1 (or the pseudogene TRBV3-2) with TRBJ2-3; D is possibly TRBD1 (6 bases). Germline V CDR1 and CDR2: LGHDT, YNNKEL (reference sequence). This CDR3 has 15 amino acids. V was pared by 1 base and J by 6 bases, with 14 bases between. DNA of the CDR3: TGTGCCAGCAGCCAAGGGCTGGGGGCCGGGGATACGCAGTATTTT. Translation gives CASSQGLGAGDTQYF.

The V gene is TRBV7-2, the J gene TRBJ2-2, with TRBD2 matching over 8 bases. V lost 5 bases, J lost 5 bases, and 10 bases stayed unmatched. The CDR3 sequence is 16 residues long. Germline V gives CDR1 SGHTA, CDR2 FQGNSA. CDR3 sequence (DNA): TGTGCCAGCAGCCCCGGGGTAGCGGGACGTACCGGGGAGCTGTTTTTT. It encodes CASSPGVAGRTGELFF.

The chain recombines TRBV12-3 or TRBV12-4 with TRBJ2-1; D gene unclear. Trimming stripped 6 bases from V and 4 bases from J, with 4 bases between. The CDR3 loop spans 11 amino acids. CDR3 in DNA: TGTGCCAGCAGGACTTACAATGAGCAGTTCTTC. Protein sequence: CASRTYNEQFF.

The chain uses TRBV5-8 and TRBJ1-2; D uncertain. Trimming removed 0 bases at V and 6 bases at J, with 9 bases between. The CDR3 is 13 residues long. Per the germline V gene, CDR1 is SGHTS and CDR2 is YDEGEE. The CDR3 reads CASSLARGDGYTF. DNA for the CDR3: TGTGCCAGCAGCTTGGCCCGCGGGGATGGCTACACCTTC.

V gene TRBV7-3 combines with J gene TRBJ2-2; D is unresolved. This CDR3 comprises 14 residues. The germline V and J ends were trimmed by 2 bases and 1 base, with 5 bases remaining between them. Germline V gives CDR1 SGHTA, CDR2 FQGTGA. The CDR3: CASSLVRNTGELFF. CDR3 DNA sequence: TGTGCCAGCAGCTTAGTTCGGAACACCGGGGAGCTGTTTTTT. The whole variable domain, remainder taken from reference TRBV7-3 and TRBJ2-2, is GAGVSQTPSNKVTEKGKYVELRCDPISGHTALYWYRQSLGQGPEFLIYFQGTGAADDSGLPNDRFFAVRPEGSVSTLKIQRTERGDSAVYLCASSLVRNTGELFFGEGSRLTVL.

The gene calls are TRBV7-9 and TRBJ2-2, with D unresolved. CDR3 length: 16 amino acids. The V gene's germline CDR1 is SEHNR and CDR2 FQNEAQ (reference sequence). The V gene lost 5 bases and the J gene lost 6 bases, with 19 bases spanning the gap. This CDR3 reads CASSLGATGHAGELFF. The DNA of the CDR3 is TGTGCCAGCAGCCTAGGCGCCACGGGTCACGCCGGGGAGCTGTTTTTT.